The entry below describes one T cell receptor beta chain. Germline assignment: CDR1 SGHRS and CDR2 YFSETQ. The CDR3 length is 15 residues. The J segment lost 0 bases and the V segment lost 2 bases, leaving 3 bases of the junction unmatched. Some clones are missing from TCRdb's copy, which holds only in-frame ones; the method was immunoSEQ multiplex PCR. The repertoire consists of roughly 140,000 clones, with under 95% occurring once and the leading ten covering about 4.6%. The data were obtained in a study of T cell responses to AZD1222 COVID-19 vaccine. The sample in question was peripheral blood, obtained on day 0 of AZD1222 vaccination. The chain joins TRBV5-1 to TRBJ2-3, with 7 bases aligning to TRBD2. The receptor was isolated from an adult in good health. CDR3 loop: CASSFSSGSTDTQYF. In nucleotides, the CDR3 is TGCGCCAGCAGCTTCTCTAGCGGCAGCACAGATACGCAGTATTTT.